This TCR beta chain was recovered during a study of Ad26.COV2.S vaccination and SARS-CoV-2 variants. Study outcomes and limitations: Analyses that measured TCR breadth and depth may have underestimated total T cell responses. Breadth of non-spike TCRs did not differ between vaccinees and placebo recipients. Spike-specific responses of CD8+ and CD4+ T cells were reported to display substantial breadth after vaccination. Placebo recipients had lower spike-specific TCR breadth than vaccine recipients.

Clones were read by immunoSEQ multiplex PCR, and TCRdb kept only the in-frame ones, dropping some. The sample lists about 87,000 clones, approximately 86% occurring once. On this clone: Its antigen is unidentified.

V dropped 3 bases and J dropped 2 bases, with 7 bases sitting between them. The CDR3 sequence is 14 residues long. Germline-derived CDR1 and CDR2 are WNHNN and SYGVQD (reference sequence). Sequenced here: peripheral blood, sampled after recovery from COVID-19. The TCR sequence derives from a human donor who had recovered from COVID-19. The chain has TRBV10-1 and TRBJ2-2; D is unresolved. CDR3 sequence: CASSDRTNTGELFF. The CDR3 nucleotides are TGCGCCAGCAGTGACAGAACAAACACCGGGGAGCTGTTTTTT.